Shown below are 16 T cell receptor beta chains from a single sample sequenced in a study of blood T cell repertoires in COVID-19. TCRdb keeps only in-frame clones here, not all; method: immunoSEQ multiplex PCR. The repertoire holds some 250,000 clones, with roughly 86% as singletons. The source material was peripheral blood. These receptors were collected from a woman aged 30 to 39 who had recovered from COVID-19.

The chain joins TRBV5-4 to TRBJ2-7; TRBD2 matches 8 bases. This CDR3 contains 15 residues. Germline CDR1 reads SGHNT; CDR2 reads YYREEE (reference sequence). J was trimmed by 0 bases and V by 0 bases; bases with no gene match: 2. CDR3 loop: CASSLAGGTSYEQYF. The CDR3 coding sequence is TGTGCCAGCAGCTTGGCGGGGGGGACCTCCTACGAGCAGTACTTC.

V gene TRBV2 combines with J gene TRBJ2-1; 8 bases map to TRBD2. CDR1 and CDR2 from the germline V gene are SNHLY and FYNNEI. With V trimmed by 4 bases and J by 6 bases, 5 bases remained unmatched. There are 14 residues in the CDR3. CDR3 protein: CASSGERGLNEQFF. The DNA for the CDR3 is TGTGCCAGCAGTGGGGAGCGGGGGCTCAATGAGCAGTTCTTC. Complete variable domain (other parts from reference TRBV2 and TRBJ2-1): EPEVTQTPSHQVTQMGQEVILRCVPISNHLYFYWYRQILGQKVEFLVSFYNNEISEKSEIFDDQFSVERPDGSNFTLKIRSTKLEDSAMYFCASSGERGLNEQFFGPGTRLTVL.

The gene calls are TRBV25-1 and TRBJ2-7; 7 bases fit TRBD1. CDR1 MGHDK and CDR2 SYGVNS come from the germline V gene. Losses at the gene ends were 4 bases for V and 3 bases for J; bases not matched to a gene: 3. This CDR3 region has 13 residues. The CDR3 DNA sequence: TGTGCCAGCAGTGGCAGGGGGAACTACGAGCAGTACTTC. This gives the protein CASSGRGNYEQYF.

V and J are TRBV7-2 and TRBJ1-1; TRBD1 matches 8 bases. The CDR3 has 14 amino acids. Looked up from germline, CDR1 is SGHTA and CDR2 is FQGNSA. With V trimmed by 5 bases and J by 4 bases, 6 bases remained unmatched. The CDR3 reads CASSPETGVTEAFF. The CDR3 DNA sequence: TGTGCCAGCAGCCCTGAGACAGGGGTCACTGAAGCTTTCTTT.

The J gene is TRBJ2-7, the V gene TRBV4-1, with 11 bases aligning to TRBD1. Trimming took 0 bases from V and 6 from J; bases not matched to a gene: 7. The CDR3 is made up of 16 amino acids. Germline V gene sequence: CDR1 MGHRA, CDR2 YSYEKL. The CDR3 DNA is TGCGCCAGCAGCCAAGATGGGGTCGGGACAGGGGGCGAGCAGTACTTC. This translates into CASSQDGVGTGGEQYF.

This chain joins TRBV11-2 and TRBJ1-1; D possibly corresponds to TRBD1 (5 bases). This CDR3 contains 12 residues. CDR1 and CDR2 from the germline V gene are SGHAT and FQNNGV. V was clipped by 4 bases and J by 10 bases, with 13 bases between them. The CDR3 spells CASSSGGFGAFF. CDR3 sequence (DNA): TGTGCCAGCAGCTCGGGGGGGTTTGGAGCTTTCTTT.

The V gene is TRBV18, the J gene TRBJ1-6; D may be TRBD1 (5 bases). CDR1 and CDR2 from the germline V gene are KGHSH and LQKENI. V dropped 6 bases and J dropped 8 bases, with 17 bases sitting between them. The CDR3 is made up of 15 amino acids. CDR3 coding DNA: TGTGCCAGCTCCAGGGATGAAGGGTCCCATTCACCCCTCCACTTT. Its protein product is CASSRDEGSHSPLHF.

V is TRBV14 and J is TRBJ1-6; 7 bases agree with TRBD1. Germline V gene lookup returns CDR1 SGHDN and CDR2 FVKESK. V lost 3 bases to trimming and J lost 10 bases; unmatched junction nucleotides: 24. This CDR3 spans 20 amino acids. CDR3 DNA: TGTGCCAGCAGCCATCGCCTCCCAGGGTCAGGGGGTGGTTTCGACTCACCCCTCCACTTT. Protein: CASSHRLPGSGGGFDSPLHF.

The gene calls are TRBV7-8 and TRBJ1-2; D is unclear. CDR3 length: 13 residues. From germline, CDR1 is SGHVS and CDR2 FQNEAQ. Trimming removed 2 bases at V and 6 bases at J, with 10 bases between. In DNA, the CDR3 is TGTGCCAGCAGCTTAAACCGGGTGAATGGCTACACCTTC. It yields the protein CASSLNRVNGYTF.

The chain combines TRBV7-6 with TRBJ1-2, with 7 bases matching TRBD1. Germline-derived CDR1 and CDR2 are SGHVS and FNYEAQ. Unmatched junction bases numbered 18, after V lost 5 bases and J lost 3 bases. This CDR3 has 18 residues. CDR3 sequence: CASSHETPDRVGYYGYTF. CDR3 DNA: TGTGCCAGCAGCCACGAGACACCAGACAGGGTTGGGTACTATGGCTACACCTTC. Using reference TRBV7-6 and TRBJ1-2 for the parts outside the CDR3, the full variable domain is GAGVSQSPRYKVTKRGQDVALRCDPISGHVSLYWYRQALGQGPEFLTYFNYEAQQDKSGLPNDRFSAERPEGSISTLTIQRTEQRDSAMYRCASSHETPDRVGYYGYTFGSGTRLTVV.

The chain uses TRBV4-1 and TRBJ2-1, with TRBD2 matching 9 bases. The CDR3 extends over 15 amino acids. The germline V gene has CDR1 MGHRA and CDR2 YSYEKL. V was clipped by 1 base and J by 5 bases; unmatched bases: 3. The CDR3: CASSQVAGGNNEQFF. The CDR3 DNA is TGCGCCAGCAGCCAAGTTGCGGGGGGGAACAATGAGCAGTTCTTC.

CDR3 loop: CASTPVSRGEQFF. CDR3 nucleotides: TGTGCCAGCACCCCGGTCTCGAGGGGGGAGCAGTTCTTC. V is TRBV6-5 and J is TRBJ2-1; perhaps TRBD1 as D (6 bases). Trimming pared 7 bases from V and 10 bases from J, leaving 17 bases between. Germline V CDR1 and CDR2: MNHEY, SVGAGI. The CDR3 spans 13 residues.

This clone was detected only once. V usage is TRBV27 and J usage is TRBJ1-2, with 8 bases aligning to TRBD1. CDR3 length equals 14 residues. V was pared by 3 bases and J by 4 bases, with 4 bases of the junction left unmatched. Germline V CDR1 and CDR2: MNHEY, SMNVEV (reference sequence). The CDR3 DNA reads TGTGCCAGCAGTTTCGCAGGGGGCACCTATGGCTACACCTTC. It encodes CASSFAGGTYGYTF.

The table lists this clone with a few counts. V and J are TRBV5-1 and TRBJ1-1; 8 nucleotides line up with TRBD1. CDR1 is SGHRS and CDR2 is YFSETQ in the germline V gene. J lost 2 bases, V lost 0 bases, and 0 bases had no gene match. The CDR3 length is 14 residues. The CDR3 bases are TGCGCCAGCAGCTTGGCAGGGGGCAACACTGAAGCTTTCTTT. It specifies CASSLAGGNTEAFF.

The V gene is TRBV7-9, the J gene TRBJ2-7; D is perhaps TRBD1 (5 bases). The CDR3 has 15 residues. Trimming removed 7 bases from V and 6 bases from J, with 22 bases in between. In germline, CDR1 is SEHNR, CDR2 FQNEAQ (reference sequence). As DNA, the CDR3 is TGTGCCAGCACCCCCGCTAATAAGGGGATGGGCGAGCAGTACTTC. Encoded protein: CASTPANKGMGEQYF. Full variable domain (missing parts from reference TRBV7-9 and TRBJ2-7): DTGVSQNPRHKITKRGQNVTFRCDPISEHNRLYWYRQTLGQGPEFLTYFQNEAQLEKSRLLSDRFSAERPKGSFSTLEIQRTEQGDSAMYLCASTPANKGMGEQYFGPGTRLTVT.

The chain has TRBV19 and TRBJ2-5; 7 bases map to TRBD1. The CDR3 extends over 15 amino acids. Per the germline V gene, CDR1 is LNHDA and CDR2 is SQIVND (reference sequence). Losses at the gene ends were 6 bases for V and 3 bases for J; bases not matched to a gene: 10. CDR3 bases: TGTGCCAGTAGCGACAGGGAAGGTTTGAAAGAGACCCAGTACTTC. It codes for CASSDREGLKETQYF.